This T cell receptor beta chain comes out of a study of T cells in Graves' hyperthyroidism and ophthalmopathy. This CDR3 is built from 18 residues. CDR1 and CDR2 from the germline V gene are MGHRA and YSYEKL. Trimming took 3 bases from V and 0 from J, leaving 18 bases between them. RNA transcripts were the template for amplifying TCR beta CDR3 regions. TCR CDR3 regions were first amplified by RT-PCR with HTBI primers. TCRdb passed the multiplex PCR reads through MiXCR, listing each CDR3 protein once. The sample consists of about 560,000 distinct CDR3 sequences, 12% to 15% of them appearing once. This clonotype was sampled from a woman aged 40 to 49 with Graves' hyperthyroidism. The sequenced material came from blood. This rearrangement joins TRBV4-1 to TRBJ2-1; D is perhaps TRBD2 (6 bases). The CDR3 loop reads CASSHNPSSASSYNEQFF. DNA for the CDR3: TGCGCCAGCAGCCATAACCCCTCTAGCGCGAGCTCCTACAATGAGCAGTTCTTC.